Following are 14 T cell receptor beta chains from one sample sequenced in a study of cytomegalovirus exposure and HLA in healthy donors. The PCR employed 60 Vbeta primers together with 13 Jbeta primers. The data were produced by immunoSEQ multiplex PCR, yet TCRdb's version contains in-frame clones alone and is incomplete. The sample yields roughly 180,000 clones, about 79% seen once. The material sequenced was PBMCs. Receptor source: a girl aged 2 to 10 in good health and CMV-seropositive.

The V call is TRBV27, the J call TRBJ1-2; 11 bases match TRBD1. J gave up 7 bases and V 5 bases, and 3 bases lay outside the gene matches. This CDR3 spans 13 amino acids. Looked up from germline, CDR1 is MNHEY and CDR2 is SMNVEV (reference sequence). CDR3 in DNA: TGTGCCAGCAGTAAGGGACAGGGGGGTGGCTACACCTTC. It encodes CASSKGQGGGYTF.

The chain employs TRBV5-1 and TRBJ1-6; a weak D match, TRBD1 (6 bases). Trimming shortened V by 4 bases and J by 8 bases, and 13 bases separated the two germline ends. There are 14 residues in the CDR3. Germline loops: CDR1 SGHRS, CDR2 YFSETQ. CDR3 DNA sequence: TGCGCCAGCAGCCTAACAGGGAACGATTCACCCCTCCACTTT. Protein product: CASSLTGNDSPLHF.

This chain's CDR3 is CASSILIQGDMNTEAFF. CDR3 nucleotide sequence: TGTGCCAGTAGTATACTAATTCAAGGGGACATGAACACTGAAGCTTTCTTT. The chain has TRBV19 and TRBJ1-1; tentative D call: TRBD1 (6 bases). The CDR3 length is 17 residues. Per the germline V gene, CDR1 is LNHDA and CDR2 is SQIVND (reference sequence). Trimming left V 2 bases short and J 0 bases short, with 16 bases between. Full variable domain (remainder filled in from reference TRBV19 and TRBJ1-1): DGGITQSPKYLFRKEGQNVTLSCEQNLNHDAMYWYRQDPGQGLRLIYYSQIVNDFQKGDIAEGYSVSREKKESFPLTVTSAQKNPTAFYLCASSILIQGDMNTEAFFGQGTRLTVV.

The chain links TRBV10-3 to TRBJ1-1; 8 nucleotides agree with TRBD1. Germline CDR1 is ENHRY and CDR2 is SYGVKD. The V segment lost 10 bases and the J segment 4 bases; nucleotides outside the gene matches: 8. The CDR3 consists of 13 residues. The chain's CDR3 is CATKGQVATEAFF. The CDR3 DNA is TGTGCCACCAAGGGACAGGTTGCCACTGAAGCTTTCTTT.

The J gene is TRBJ1-1, the V gene TRBV11-2, with D possibly being TRBD1 (6 bases). Germline CDR1 SGHAT, CDR2 FQNNGV. V was clipped by 5 bases and J by 1 base, with 23 bases between them. The CDR3 is 18 amino acids. DNA of the CDR3: TGTGCCAGCAGCCCCCCCGTATACAGGCGAGGGGGGAACACTGAAGCTTTCTTT. It translates to CASSPPVYRRGGNTEAFF.

The table lists this clone with a count of one. V and J are TRBV30 and TRBJ1-5, with 10 bases matching TRBD1. This CDR3 has 15 residues. V shed 5 bases and J 6 bases; nucleotides not matched to a gene: 10. The germline V gene has CDR1 GTSNPN and CDR2 SVGIG (reference sequence). CDR3 bases: TGTGCCTGGGCCTCCCGACAGGGGGCGAGTCAGCCCCAGCATTTT. This sequence encodes CAWASRQGASQPQHF.

The chain carries TRBV6-5 and TRBJ2-5; possible D gene TRBD1, 6 bases. TRBJ2-7 matches the DNA end more closely, so the J call is doubtful. CDR3 size: 14 residues. Germline V gives CDR1 MNHEY, CDR2 SVGAGI. The CDR3 nucleotides are TGTGCCAGCAGTTACCGACAGGCCGGTCACGAGCAGTACTTC. This encodes CASSYRQAGHEQYF.

This chain links TRBV7-6 with TRBJ2-3; 13 positions match TRBD2. Germline CDR1 is SGHVS and CDR2 is FNYEAQ. J lost 1 base, V lost 1 base, and 8 bases had no gene match. The CDR3 totals 19 residues. This CDR3 reads CASSLGPLAGGPGTDTQYF. For the CDR3, the DNA is TGTGCCAGCAGCTTAGGTCCACTAGCGGGGGGGCCCGGCACAGATACGCAGTATTTT.

V is TRBV7-8 and J is TRBJ1-1; 7 bases agree with TRBD1. With 9 bases clipped from V and 8 bases from J, the junction kept 24 bases outside the gene matches. The CDR3 is made up of 17 amino acids. In germline, CDR1 is SGHVS, CDR2 FQNEAQ. The CDR3 here is CASIDRESPFPVKEAFF. DNA of the CDR3: TGTGCCAGTATCGACAGGGAATCCCCTTTTCCGGTTAAAGAAGCTTTCTTT.

This chain connects TRBV6-4 to TRBJ1-6; TRBD1 matches at 7 bases. This CDR3 contains 15 residues. Germline trimming cut 3 bases from V and 9 bases from J; bases unmatched to any gene: 8. Germline assignment: CDR1 MRHNA and CDR2 SNTAGT. The CDR3 spells CASSDYDRDTSPLHF. For the CDR3, the DNA is TGTGCCAGCAGTGATTACGACAGGGACACTTCACCCCTCCACTTT.

The chain recombines TRBV2 with TRBJ1-1; TRBD1 might be the D (5 bases). The CDR3 covers 11 residues. The germline gives CDR1 SNHLY, CDR2 FYNNEI. The CDR3 nucleotides are TGTGTCACGGGGGGGTACACTGAAGCTTTCTTT. Amino acids: CVTGGYTEAFF.

The chain links TRBV18 to TRBJ1-1; D gene uncertain. Germline CDR1 is KGHSH and CDR2 is LQKENI. There are 14 residues in the CDR3. V lost 8 bases to trimming and J lost 1 base, with 14 bases between them. This CDR3 reads CASQNRGGNTEAFF. The CDR3 DNA is TGTGCCAGCCAAAATAGAGGAGGGAACACTGAAGCTTTCTTT.

J is TRBJ1-3 and V is TRBV28, with D maybe TRBD1 (5 bases). The CDR3 runs to 11 residues. The V end lost 10 bases, the J end lost 4 bases, and 8 bases lay between the germline ends. CDR1 is MDHEN, CDR2 SYDVKM, per germline. Written as DNA, the CDR3 is TGTGCCACCAGACAGGGAAACACCATATATTTT. The encoded protein is CATRQGNTIYF.

V is TRBV28 and J is TRBJ1-3; TRBD1 might be the D (5 bases). V was cut by 3 bases and J by 2 bases, with 8 bases left in between. The germline V gene has CDR1 MDHEN and CDR2 SYDVKM. The CDR3 runs to 14 residues. In DNA form, the CDR3 reads TGTGCCAGCAGTTTGAGCAGGGCTGGAAACACCATATATTTT. It codes for CASSLSRAGNTIYF.